A selection of T cell receptor beta chains follows, all from one sample in a study of cytomegalovirus exposure and HLA in healthy donors. Profiled with immunoSEQ multiplex PCR; TCRdb holds only in-frame clones, not every one. Of 85,000 to 120,000 clones in the sample, about 95% were seen once. Sequenced sample: PBMCs. Receptor source: a woman aged 18-29 years in good health and CMV-seronegative. The conserved cysteine and the conserved F or W are not part of the CDR3 here. Where a row states a size, it is once, few, many or the class of an expanded clone; other rows omit it.

V gene	clone size	J gene	CDR3 protein
TRBV19	.	TRBJ1-1	ASSIGDRAEAF
TRBV18	.	TRBJ2-3	ASSHGTTRLDTQY
TRBV27	few	TRBJ2-2	ASSSIGGVAGELF
TRBV6-6	.	TRBJ2-3	ARLTGPDTQY
TRBV7-2	.	TRBJ1-6	ASSSYNADTSLH
TRBV6-1	.	TRBJ2-1	ASSERLRDSPDEQF
TRBV19	few	TRBJ1-2	ARQYGYT
TRBV6-1	.	TRBJ2-7	ASSQVQGAGDEQY
TRBV2	.	TRBJ2-7	ASSGVVGRDEQY
TRBV25-1	.	TRBJ1-2	ASSDNPSGATPYGYT
TRBV9	.	TRBJ2-5	ASSFSGGTFQETQY
TRBV27	.	TRBJ1-1	ASSGGWTEAF
TRBV5-1	.	TRBJ2-5	ASSRDSQETQY
TRBV2	.	TRBJ1-5	ASGGVNQPQH
TRBV6-5	.	TRBJ1-1	ASTTTGEGAF
TRBV9	.	TRBJ2-7	ASSVGPTGVHLEQY
TRBV7-2	once	TRBJ2-7	ASSGLAGAKMQY
TRBV5-8	.	TRBJ1-2	ASSFSPGREIYGYT
TRBV7-7	.	TRBJ2-1	ASSRTQSNEQF
TRBV7-9	.	TRBJ1-2	ASTLDSGNYGYT
TRBV10-2	.	TRBJ2-7	ASRLAGAPEQY
TRBV29-1	.	TRBJ1-6	SVRTMEDSPLH
TRBV5-1	.	TRBJ2-1	ASSLAGGGYNEQF
TRBV7-9	.	TRBJ1-2	ASSPQDRVLINYGYT
TRBV7-9	.	TRBJ2-3	ASSFGQGTDTQY
TRBV29-1	.	TRBJ2-5	SVGLVASQETQY
TRBV5-1	.	TRBJ1-1	ASSLTGPMNTEAF
TRBV25-1	.	TRBJ1-1	ASSEGQPPHTEAF
TRBV27	once	TRBJ2-1	ASSLYGGRSYNEQF
TRBV5-1	.	TRBJ1-1	ASSPNSGDTEAF
TRBV2	.	TRBJ1-1	ASSPRTGGLEAF
TRBV7-2	once	TRBJ2-5	ASRAGGSQETQY
TRBV7-2	once	TRBJ1-5	ASSFGVGNQPQH
TRBV2	.	TRBJ1-4	ASRYDTNEKLF
TRBV10-2	.	TRBJ1-2	ASSKDMSYGYT
TRBV6-1	.	TRBJ1-5	ASSRDRGRDQPQH